Presented here are 6 T cell receptor beta chains from one specimen sequenced in a study of vaccination and CD4 T cells after COVID-19. Their antigen targets remain unknown. Oncomine TCR Beta short-read sequencing was applied to DNA from cultured CD4+ T cells. TCRdb itself ran the PCR reads through MiXCR, one entry per CDR3 protein. The table has about 15,000 distinct CDR3 sequences, roughly 28% seen once. Sample treatment: approximately 9-day PBMC culture with coronavirus spike peptide pools or control peptides (ViraFEST assay). Input material: cultured CD4+ T cells from blood. These receptors came from a human donor with COVID-19.

In this sample, this clonotype turned up a few times. The rearrangement joins TRBV27 to TRBJ2-7; possibly TRBD1 or TRBD2 for D (6 bases each). Germline V gives CDR1 MNHEY, CDR2 SMNVEV (reference sequence). The CDR3 contains 15 residues. The ends were cut back, 0 bases at V and 0 bases at J, with 9 bases in the middle. CDR3 region: CASSLSGGISYEQYF. The CDR3 coding sequence is TGTGCCAGCAGTTTATCAGGGGGGATCTCCTACGAGCAGTACTTC.

This clonotype was detected only a few times. J is TRBJ1-1 and V is TRBV20-1; the D gene is possibly TRBD1 (5 bases). V shed 6 bases and J shed 3 bases, with 17 bases lying between them. This CDR3 has 14 residues. CDR1 is DFQATT, CDR2 SNEGSKA, per germline (reference sequence). The CDR3 DNA sequence: TGCAGTGCACAAAGCGGGGGAACGGACACTGAAGCTTTCTTT. It translates to CSAQSGGTDTEAFF.

This chain joins TRBV27 and TRBJ1-6; tentatively, D is TRBD1 (5 bases). V was trimmed by 5 bases and J by 7 bases, leaving 15 bases between them. The CDR3 is 15 residues long. CDR1 MNHEY and CDR2 SMNVEV come from the germline V gene (reference sequence). The CDR3 loop reads CASSQQKPGNSPLHF. CDR3 bases: TGTGCCAGCAGTCAACAAAAGCCAGGGAATTCACCCCTCCACTTT.

The chain uses TRBV6-1 and TRBJ2-7, with D possibly matching TRBD1 (5 bases). The length of the CDR3 is 16 residues. Germline CDR1 is MNHNS and CDR2 is SASEGT. With 2 bases removed from V and 7 bases from J, the gap between germline ends came to 21 bases. In DNA form, the CDR3 reads TGTGCCAGCAGTGAACGACGGTGCCAAGGGGTCGGGGAGCAGTACTTC. Protein product: CASSERRCQGVGEQYF.

The chain is built from TRBV6-1 and TRBJ2-3; 11 bases match TRBD2. Per germline, CDR1 MNHNS and CDR2 SASEGT. This CDR3 is built from 16 residues. With 5 bases clipped from V and 2 bases from J, the junction kept 6 bases outside the gene matches. The CDR3 nucleotides are TGTGCCAGCAGTCGTGTGGGACTAGCGGTCACAGATACGCAGTATTTT. This codes for CASSRVGLAVTDTQYF.

Only a few counts were recorded for this clonotype. The chain couples TRBV7-2 to TRBJ2-7; D possibly corresponds to TRBD2 (5 bases). From germline, CDR1 is SGHTA and CDR2 FQGNSA. There are 14 residues in the CDR3. V shed 1 base and J shed 7 bases, with 14 bases lying between them. The CDR3 DNA follows: TGTGCCAGCAGCTTAGTTGTGGGTAGAGGGGAGCAGTACTTC. Translated, it gives CASSLVVGRGEQYF.